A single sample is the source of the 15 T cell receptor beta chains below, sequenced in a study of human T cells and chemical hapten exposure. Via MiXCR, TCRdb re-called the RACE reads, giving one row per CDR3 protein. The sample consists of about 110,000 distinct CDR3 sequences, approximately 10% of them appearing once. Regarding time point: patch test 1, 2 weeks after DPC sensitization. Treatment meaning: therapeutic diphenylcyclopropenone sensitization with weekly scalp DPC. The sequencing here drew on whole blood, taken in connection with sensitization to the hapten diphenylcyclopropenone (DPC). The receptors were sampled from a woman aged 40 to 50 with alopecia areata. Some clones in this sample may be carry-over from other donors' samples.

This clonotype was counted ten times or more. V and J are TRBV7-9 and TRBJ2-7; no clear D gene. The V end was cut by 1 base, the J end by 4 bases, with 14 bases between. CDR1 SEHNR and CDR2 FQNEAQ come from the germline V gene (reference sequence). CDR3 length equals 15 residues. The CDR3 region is CASSLGLTMEYEQYF. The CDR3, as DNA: TGTGCCAGCAGCTTAGGTCTCACTATGGAGTACGAGCAGTACTTC.

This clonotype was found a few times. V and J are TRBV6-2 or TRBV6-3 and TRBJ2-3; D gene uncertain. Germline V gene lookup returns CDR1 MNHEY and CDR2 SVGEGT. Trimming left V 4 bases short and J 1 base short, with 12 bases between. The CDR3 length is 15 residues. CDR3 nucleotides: TGTGCCAGCAGTTCCGGTTCCGCGGGCACAGATACGCAGTATTTT. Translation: CASSSGSAGTDTQYF.

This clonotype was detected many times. CDR3 loop: CASSLGTYGYTF. In nucleotides, the CDR3 is TGTGCCAGCAGCTTGGGGACCTATGGCTACACCTTC. The V call is TRBV5-5, the J call TRBJ1-2; D remains ambiguous. CDR3 length: 12 residues. Germline CDR1 SGHKS, CDR2 YYEKEE (reference sequence). V was shortened by 0 bases and J by 4 bases, with 4 bases between the two germline ends.

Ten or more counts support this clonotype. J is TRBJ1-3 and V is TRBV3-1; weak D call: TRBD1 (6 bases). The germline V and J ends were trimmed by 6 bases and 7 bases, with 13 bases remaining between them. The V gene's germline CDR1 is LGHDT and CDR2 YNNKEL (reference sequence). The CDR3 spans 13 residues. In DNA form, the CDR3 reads TGTGCCAGCAGTGCACAGGGTGGCAACACCATATATTTT. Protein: CASSAQGGNTIYF.

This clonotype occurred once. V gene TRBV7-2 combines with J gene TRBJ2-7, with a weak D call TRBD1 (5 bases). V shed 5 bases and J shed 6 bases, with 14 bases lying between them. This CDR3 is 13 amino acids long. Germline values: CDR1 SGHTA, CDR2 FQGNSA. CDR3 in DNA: TGTGCCAGCAGCCCTACAGGAGCCGGCGAGCAGTACTTC. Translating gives CASSPTGAGEQYF.

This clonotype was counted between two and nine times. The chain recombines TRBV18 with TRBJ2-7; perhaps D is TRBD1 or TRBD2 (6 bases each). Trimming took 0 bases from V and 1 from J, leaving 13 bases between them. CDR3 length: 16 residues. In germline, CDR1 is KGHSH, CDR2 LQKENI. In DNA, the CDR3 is TGTGCCAGCTCACCACCGGCGGGGCAGGGGTCCTACGAGCAGTACTTC. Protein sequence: CASSPPAGQGSYEQYF. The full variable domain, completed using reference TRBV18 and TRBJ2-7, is NAGVMQNPRHLVRRRGQEARLRCSPMKGHSHVYWYRQLPEEGLKFMVYLQKENIIDESGMPKERFSAEFPKEGPSILRIQQVVRGDSAAYFCASSPPAGQGSYEQYFGPGTRLTVT.

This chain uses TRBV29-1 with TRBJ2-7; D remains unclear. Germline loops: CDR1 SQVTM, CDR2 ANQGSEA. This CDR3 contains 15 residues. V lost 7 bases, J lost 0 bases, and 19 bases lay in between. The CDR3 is CSGVLNRASSYEQYF. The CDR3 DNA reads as TGCAGCGGGGTCCTTAACCGTGCGAGCTCCTACGAGCAGTACTTC.

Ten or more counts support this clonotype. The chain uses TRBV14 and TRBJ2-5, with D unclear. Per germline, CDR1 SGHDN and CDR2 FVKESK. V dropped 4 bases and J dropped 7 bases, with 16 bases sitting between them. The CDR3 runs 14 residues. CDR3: CASSPGVHLGTQYF. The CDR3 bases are TGTGCCAGCAGCCCTGGTGTGCATTTAGGGACCCAGTACTTC.

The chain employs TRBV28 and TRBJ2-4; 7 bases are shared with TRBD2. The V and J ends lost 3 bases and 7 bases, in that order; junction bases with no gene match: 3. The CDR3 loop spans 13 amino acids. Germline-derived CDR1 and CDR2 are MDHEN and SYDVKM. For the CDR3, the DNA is TGTGCCAGCAGTTTTGGGGGGGTTAACATTCAGTACTTC. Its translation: CASSFGGVNIQYF.

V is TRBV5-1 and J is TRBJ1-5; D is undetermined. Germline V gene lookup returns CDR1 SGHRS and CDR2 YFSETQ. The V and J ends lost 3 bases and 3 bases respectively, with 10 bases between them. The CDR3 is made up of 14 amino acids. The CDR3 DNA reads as TGCGCCAGCAGCTGGGCGACGGACAATCAGCCCCAGCATTTT. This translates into CASSWATDNQPQHF.

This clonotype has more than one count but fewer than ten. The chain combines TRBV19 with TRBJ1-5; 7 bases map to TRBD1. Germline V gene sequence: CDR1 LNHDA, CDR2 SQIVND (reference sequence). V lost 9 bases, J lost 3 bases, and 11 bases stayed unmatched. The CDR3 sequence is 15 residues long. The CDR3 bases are TGTGCCAGCGATAATGACAGGGCAAACAATCAGCCCCAGCATTTT. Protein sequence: CASDNDRANNQPQHF.

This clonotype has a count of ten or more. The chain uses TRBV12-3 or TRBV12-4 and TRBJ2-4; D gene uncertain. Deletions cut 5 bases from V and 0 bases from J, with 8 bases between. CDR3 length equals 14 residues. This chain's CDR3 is CASSTVIAKNIQYF. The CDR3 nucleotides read TGTGCCAGCAGTACGGTGATAGCCAAAAACATTCAGTACTTC.

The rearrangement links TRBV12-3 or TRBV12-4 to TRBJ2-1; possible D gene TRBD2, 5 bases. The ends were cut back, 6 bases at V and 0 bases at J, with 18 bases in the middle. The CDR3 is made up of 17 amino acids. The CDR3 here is CASSFWIGRSSYNEQFF. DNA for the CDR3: TGTGCCAGCAGCTTCTGGATTGGGAGAAGCTCCTACAATGAGCAGTTCTTC.

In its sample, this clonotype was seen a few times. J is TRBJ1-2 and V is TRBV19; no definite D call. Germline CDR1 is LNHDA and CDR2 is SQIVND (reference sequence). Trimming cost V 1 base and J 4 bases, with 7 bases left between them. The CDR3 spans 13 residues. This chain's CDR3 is CASSIGRTYGYTF. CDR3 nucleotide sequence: TGTGCCAGTAGTATAGGACGGACCTATGGCTACACCTTC.

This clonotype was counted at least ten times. The CDR3 is CASTDPRTGGGYSYGYTF. The CDR3 coding sequence is TGTGCCAGCACCGACCCGCGGACAGGGGGCGGTTATTCCTATGGCTACACCTTC. The V gene is TRBV19, the J gene TRBJ1-2, with TRBD1 matching over 11 bases. Germline lookup yields CDR1 LNHDA and CDR2 SQIVND (reference sequence). CDR3 length equals 18 residues. After removal of 9 bases from V and 4 bases from J, the junction contained 19 bases not matched to a gene. The full variable domain, with the rest looked up from reference TRBV19 and TRBJ1-2, is DGGITQSPKYLFRKEGQNVTLSCEQNLNHDAMYWYRQDPGQGLRLIYYSQIVNDFQKGDIAEGYSVSREKKESFPLTVTSAQKNPTAFYLCASTDPRTGGGYSYGYTFGSGTRLTVV.